Listed here is a single T cell receptor beta chain. Its antigen is still unknown. This specimen comes from a study of vaccination effects on CD4 cells after COVID-19. Overall study results and limits: In vaccinees who were healthy, merely 1 out of 255 vaccine-induced clones cross-reacted with common cold coronaviruses. Clones induced by infection and by vaccine showed marked clonal contraction late after vaccination.

Clones were sequenced by immunoSEQ multiplex PCR, and TCRdb holds only the in-frame ones, with some missing. In the table there are around 55,000 clones, around 70% of which are singletons. Before sequencing, viral peptide pools were used by the ViraFEST assay to expand antigen-specific CD4+ T cells. Scientists isolated CD4+ T cells after a roughly 9-day culture period ended. Each vaccine recipient was nucleocapsid antibody negative and had no prior SARS-CoV-2 infection. Germline CDR1 is SGHTS and CDR2 is YDEGEE. The V segment lost 4 bases and the J segment 9 bases; nucleotides outside the gene matches: 2. The CDR3 has 14 residues.

This chain uses TRBV5-8 with TRBJ2-1, with 15 bases that match TRBD2. The starting material was CD4+ T cells from PBMCs cultured with SARS-CoV-2 spike peptides, obtained before COVID-19 vaccination. This receptor was identified in a human donor who received a COVID-19 vaccine. CDR3 in DNA: TGTGCCAGCAGCAGGGGACTAGCGGGAGGTGAGCAGTTCTTC. It yields the protein CASSRGLAGGEQFF.